The 30 T cell receptor beta chains given below trace back to one sample, sequenced in a study of neurological immune-mediated disorders. TCRdb reprocessed the 5' RACE reads via MiXCR and lists one record per CDR3 protein. The sample includes about 120,000 distinct CDR3 sequences, roughly 3.2% of them seen just once. The sequenced sample consisted of PBMCs. The receptors shown here come from a woman in her 30s with multiple sclerosis.

This clonotype was counted ten times or more. The chain is built from TRBV7-2 and TRBJ1-1; TRBD1 matches at 8 bases. From germline, CDR1 is SGHTA and CDR2 FQGNSA. The CDR3 runs 15 residues. Trimming took 1 base from V and 4 from J; bases not matched to a gene: 5. CDR3 loop: CASSLGVQGATEAFF. CDR3 DNA sequence: TGTGCCAGCAGCTTAGGAGTGCAGGGGGCCACTGAAGCTTTCTTT.

This clonotype was detected only a few times. The chain couples TRBV3-1 to TRBJ2-3; perhaps TRBD2 as D (6 bases). Trimming took off 4 bases at V and 0 bases at J, with 14 bases between the two ends. The CDR3 spans 16 residues. CDR1 LGHDT and CDR2 YNNKEL come from the germline V gene (reference sequence). CDR3 loop: CASSPTPTRSTDTQYF. Written as DNA, the CDR3 is TGTGCCAGCAGCCCAACACCGACTAGAAGCACAGATACGCAGTATTTT.

This clonotype was observed at least ten times. This chain links TRBV5-1 with TRBJ1-4; D is possibly TRBD1 (5 bases). The CDR3 sequence is 18 residues long. The V end lost 2 bases, the J end lost 0 bases, and 17 bases lay between the germline ends. Germline V gene lookup returns CDR1 SGHRS and CDR2 YFSETQ. CDR3 amino acids: CASSFADRGNPTNEKLFF. CDR3 DNA: TGCGCCAGCAGCTTCGCGGACCGGGGGAACCCAACTAATGAAAAACTGTTTTTT. Combining the CDR3 with reference TRBV5-1 and TRBJ1-4 gives the whole variable domain KAGVTQTPRYLIKTRGQQVTLSCSPISGHRSVSWYQQTPGQGLQFLFEYFSETQRNKGNFPGRFSGRQFSNSRSEMNVSTLELGDSALYLCASSFADRGNPTNEKLFFGSGTQLSVL.

V and J are TRBV19 and TRBJ1-2; maybe TRBD1 (6 bases). Germline CDR1 and CDR2: LNHDA and SQIVND (reference sequence). Trimming shortened V by 8 bases and J by 9 bases, and 25 bases separated the two germline ends. There are 15 residues in the CDR3. CDR3 loop: CASASMGHFNRSYTF. The CDR3 DNA is TGTGCCAGTGCATCGATGGGACATTTTAATCGTAGCTACACCTTC.

This clonotype was counted at least ten times. V usage is TRBV5-6 and J usage is TRBJ2-1, with 10 bases matching TRBD2. CDR3 size: 15 residues. The V and J ends lost 3 bases and 6 bases, in that order; junction bases with no gene match: 6. CDR1 and CDR2 (germline): SGHDT, YYEEEE. CDR3 nucleotide sequence: TGTGCCAGCAGCTACTTAGCGGGGGGCCTCAATGAGCAGTTCTTC. It codes for CASSYLAGGLNEQFF.

This clonotype was recorded at least ten times. This chain joins TRBV20-1 and TRBJ1-6; 7 bases map to TRBD1. The ends lost 5 bases at V and 4 bases at J; junction bases unmatched: 11. The germline CDR1 and CDR2 sequences are DFQATT and SNEGSKA (reference sequence). CDR3 size: 16 residues. This CDR3 is CSARNPAGQYNSPLHF. CDR3 DNA sequence: TGCAGTGCTCGTAACCCAGCGGGACAGTATAATTCACCCCTCCACTTT.

This clonotype was counted at least ten times. The CDR3 DNA sequence: TGCGCCAGCAGGGGGGGACAGGAGCCCTCTGGGGCCAACGTCCTGACTTTC. Translated, it gives CASRGGQEPSGANVLTF. The rearrangement joins TRBV10-2 to TRBJ2-6; 8 positions match TRBD1. The junction had 7 bases not matched to a gene; V was cut back by 6 bases and J by 0 bases. This CDR3 comprises 17 residues. Germline V CDR1 and CDR2: WSHSY, SAAADI.

This clonotype was counted only a few times. A much more abundant neighbour one base away suggests this may be a read error. The V gene is TRBV20-1, the J gene TRBJ2-3, with 7 nucleotides matching TRBD1. The CDR3 is 14 residues long. The germline CDR1 and CDR2 sequences are DFQATT and SNEGSKA (reference sequence). Here the CDR3 DNA reads TGCAGTGCTACCGGACAGGCTATCACAGATAAGCAGTATTTT. It specifies CSATGQAITDKQYF.

This clonotype has at least ten counts. The V call is TRBV20-1, the J call TRBJ2-7, with TRBD2 identical over 8 bases. Per germline, CDR1 DFQATT and CDR2 SNEGSKA (reference sequence). The CDR3 sequence is 14 residues long. V shed 7 bases and J 4 bases; nucleotides not matched to a gene: 12. In nucleotides, the CDR3 is TGCAGTGGTATGATGGGACTAGGGATTTACGAGCAGTACTTC. Amino acid sequence: CSGMMGLGIYEQYF.

In its sample, this clonotype was seen many times. The rearrangement joins TRBV20-1 to TRBJ1-2, with 8 positions matching TRBD1. The CDR3 consists of 13 residues. Germline-derived CDR1 and CDR2 are DFQATT and SNEGSKA (reference sequence). Trimming took 2 bases from V and 3 from J; bases not matched to a gene: 2. CDR3 DNA sequence: TGCAGTGCTAGACAGGGGGCCTACTATGGCTACACCTTC. Translating gives CSARQGAYYGYTF.

Ten or more counts support this clonotype. The chain has TRBV6-5 and TRBJ2-2; 7 bases match TRBD2. Germline lookup yields CDR1 MNHEY and CDR2 SVGAGI. CDR3 length: 14 amino acids. V shed 7 bases, J shed 4 bases, and the junction held 6 bases outside the gene matches. The CDR3, as DNA: TGTGCCAGCAACGTCGGGGGGAGCACCGGGGAGCTGTTTTTT. Encoded protein: CASNVGGSTGELFF.

This clonotype was recorded at least ten times. V usage is TRBV20-1 and J usage is TRBJ1-6, with 7 bases fitting TRBD1. Germline CDR1 DFQATT, CDR2 SNEGSKA (reference sequence). The CDR3 spans 13 residues. J gave up 7 bases and V 6 bases, and 6 bases lay outside the gene matches. This chain's CDR3 is CSALRDRNSPLHF. The CDR3 DNA reads as TGCAGTGCCCTCCGGGACAGAAATTCACCCCTCCACTTT.

This clonotype was picked up many times. V gene TRBV11-2 combines with J gene TRBJ2-1; D remains ambiguous. The V and J ends lost 1 base and 6 bases respectively, with 7 bases between them. There are 13 residues in the CDR3. CDR1 is SGHAT and CDR2 is FQNNGV in the germline V gene. The CDR3 loop reads CASSLAVANEQFF. The CDR3, as DNA: TGTGCCAGCAGCTTAGCCGTCGCCAATGAGCAGTTCTTC.

This clonotype occurred many times. The chain combines TRBV10-3 with TRBJ2-1; 7 positions match TRBD2. The CDR3 is 15 amino acids. The V and J ends lost 1 base and 6 bases, in that order; junction bases with no gene match: 6. In germline, CDR1 is ENHRY, CDR2 SYGVKD. The CDR3 is CAISEFAGAGNEQFF. The CDR3, as DNA: TGTGCCATCAGTGAGTTTGCGGGAGCCGGCAATGAGCAGTTCTTC.

This clonotype was seen at least ten times. V is TRBV29-1 and J is TRBJ2-7; D is perhaps TRBD1 (9 bases). Looked up from germline, CDR1 is SQVTM and CDR2 is ANQGSEA. V was cut by 7 bases and J by 5 bases, with 27 bases left in between. The CDR3 sequence is 16 residues long. The DNA of the CDR3 is TGCAGCGCCGGGAGGGTGAGGGACAGGGACAGACACGAGCAGTACTTC. This sequence encodes CSAGRVRDRDRHEQYF.

This clonotype was observed many times. V gene TRBV15 combines with J gene TRBJ1-1; D remains unclear. CDR1 LNHNV and CDR2 YYDKDF come from the germline V gene (reference sequence). CDR3 length equals 9 residues. Trimming cost V 8 bases and J 11 bases, with 9 bases left between them. The CDR3 loop is CATDTVAFF. The CDR3 region has the DNA TGTGCCACCGATACCGTGGCTTTCTTT.

This clonotype was seen ten or more times. The V gene is TRBV6-2 or TRBV6-3, the J gene TRBJ1-5; D perhaps matches TRBD1 (6 bases). There are 16 residues in the CDR3. V was cut by 10 bases and J by 1 base, with 20 bases left in between. Germline V gene data show CDR1 as MNHEY and CDR2 as SVGEGT. CDR3 sequence reads: CATGAAQGLSNQPQHF. CDR3 sequence (DNA): TGTGCCACAGGGGCCGCACAGGGATTAAGCAATCAGCCCCAGCATTTT.

Many counts were recorded for this clonotype. The gene calls are TRBV20-1 and TRBJ2-3, with 14 bases identical to TRBD2. V shed 5 bases, J shed 0 bases, and the junction held 10 bases outside the gene matches. This CDR3 is 18 amino acids long. The germline V gene has CDR1 DFQATT and CDR2 SNEGSKA (reference sequence). This CDR3 reads CSARLGLAGGPSTDTQYF. Here the CDR3 DNA reads TGCAGTGCTCGCTTAGGACTAGCGGGGGGACCTAGCACAGATACGCAGTATTTT.

This clonotype was recorded at least ten times. V and J are TRBV6-2 or TRBV6-3 and TRBJ2-3, with TRBD2 matching 7 bases. The CDR3 is 15 amino acids. Germline V gene data show CDR1 as MNHEY and CDR2 as SVGEGT. Unmatched junction bases numbered 6, after V lost 4 bases and J lost 2 bases. The CDR3 bases are TGTGCCAGCAGTTCCGGGACTACCTCCACAGATACGCAGTATTTT. Translated, it gives CASSSGTTSTDTQYF.

This clonotype was found many times. This chain joins TRBV5-6 and TRBJ2-6; 12 bases are shared with TRBD1. The CDR3 contains 18 residues. V was pared by 4 bases and J by 0 bases, with 5 bases of the junction left unmatched. Germline values: CDR1 SGHDT, CDR2 YYEEEE. The DNA for the CDR3 is TGTGCCAGCAGCCATGGGACAGGGGGCCTCTCTGGGGCCAACGTCCTGACTTTC. It codes for CASSHGTGGLSGANVLTF.

In this sample, this clonotype turned up a few times. One junction end disagrees with the germline gene, perhaps due to a read error. The V call is TRBV14, the J call TRBJ2-1; D ambiguous. Germline CDR1 SGHDN, CDR2 FVKESK. CDR3 length equals 12 residues. Written as DNA, the CDR3 is TGTGACAGCAGCACAAAAGCCCATGAGCAGTTCTTC. This encodes CDSSTKAHEQFF.

This clonotype occurred many times. This chain links TRBV10-3 with TRBJ1-5; TRBD1 matches at 7 bases. Germline CDR1 and CDR2: ENHRY and SYGVKD. Germline trimming cut 3 bases from V and 0 bases from J; bases unmatched to any gene: 2. The CDR3 has 15 amino acids. Here the CDR3 DNA reads TGTGCCATCAGTGATAAGGGGGCTAGCAATCAGCCCCAGCATTTT. As protein: CAISDKGASNQPQHF.

In this sample, this clonotype turned up many times. This chain connects TRBV12-3 or TRBV12-4 to TRBJ2-3, with 9 nucleotides matching TRBD2. This CDR3 is built from 16 residues. Unmatched junction bases numbered 10, after V lost 9 bases and J lost 0 bases. The CDR3 spells CASFDPLAGSTDTQYF. CDR3 nucleotides: TGTGCCAGTTTTGATCCTCTAGCGGGGAGCACAGATACGCAGTATTTT.

This clonotype has at least ten counts. The rearrangement joins TRBV5-6 to TRBJ2-7; D may correspond to TRBD1 or TRBD2 (5 bases each). V shed 1 base and J shed 1 base, with 15 bases lying between them. The CDR3 spans 16 residues. Germline lookup yields CDR1 SGHDT and CDR2 YYEEEE. For the CDR3, the DNA is TGTGCCAGCAGCTTGTGGGGGACCCAGCCGTCCTACGAGCAGTACTTC. It codes for CASSLWGTQPSYEQYF.

This clonotype has at least ten counts. The CDR3: CSARPGNSPLHF. CDR3 nucleotides: TGCAGTGCTAGACCGGGAAACTCACCCCTCCACTTT. The chain is built from TRBV20-1 and TRBJ1-6; the D is unclear. The CDR3 has 12 amino acids. The germline V gene has CDR1 DFQATT and CDR2 SNEGSKA (reference sequence). The ends were cut back, 2 bases at V and 10 bases at J, with 9 bases in the middle.

This clonotype was detected ten times or more. The chain is built from TRBV20-1 and TRBJ2-5, with D unclear. Germline CDR1 is DFQATT and CDR2 is SNEGSKA (reference sequence). This CDR3 is 12 amino acids long. The V end lost 6 bases, the J end lost 2 bases, and 10 bases lay between the germline ends. The CDR3 protein is CSARASQETQYF. The CDR3 nucleotides are TGCAGTGCCCGGGCCTCACAAGAGACCCAGTACTTC.

The J gene is TRBJ1-2, the V gene TRBV6-2 or TRBV6-3; D may be TRBD1 (6 bases). CDR1 and CDR2 from the germline V gene are MNHEY and SVGEGT. CDR3 length: 16 amino acids. Trimming stripped 5 bases from V and 0 bases from J, with 16 bases between. CDR3 amino acids: CASSQDSVRANYGYTF. The DNA for the CDR3 is TGTGCCAGCAGTCAGGACAGTGTCAGAGCTAACTATGGCTACACCTTC.

At least ten counts were recorded for this clonotype. The V and J genes are TRBV7-8 and TRBJ1-5, with D perhaps TRBD1 (6 bases). CDR3 length: 15 residues. Trimming cost V 5 bases and J 0 bases, with 11 bases left between them. From germline, CDR1 is SGHVS and CDR2 FQNEAQ. The CDR3 DNA reads TGTGCCAGCAGCCCGGACAGTCATAGCAATCAGCCCCAGCATTTT. Protein: CASSPDSHSNQPQHF.

This clonotype occurred many times. The gene calls are TRBV20-1 and TRBJ2-1; 7 nucleotides align to TRBD2. Germline CDR1 reads DFQATT; CDR2 reads SNEGSKA (reference sequence). V was clipped by 1 base and J by 4 bases; unmatched bases: 4. This CDR3 has 14 amino acids. The CDR3 protein is CSARAGGGYNEQFF. CDR3 DNA sequence: TGCAGTGCTAGAGCGGGGGGTGGATACAATGAGCAGTTCTTC.

V is TRBV20-1 and J is TRBJ2-5; tentative D call: TRBD2 (7 bases). The V end lost 4 bases, the J end lost 4 bases, and 19 bases lay between the germline ends. CDR1 is DFQATT, CDR2 SNEGSKA, per germline (reference sequence). This CDR3 has 15 amino acids. The CDR3 reads CSAIRGGRARETQYF. CDR3 coding DNA: TGCAGTGCTATCAGGGGAGGGAGGGCCAGAGAGACCCAGTACTTC.